The TCR beta chain described here comes from a study of blood T cell repertoires in COVID-19. Study background: Sources were T cells, B-cell-depleted T cells, or PBMCs; the material itself was cDNA or gDNA.

A PCR-confirmed or clinician-diagnosed COVID-19 case had contacted exposed participants within 2 weeks of entry. The ends were cut back, 11 bases at V and 3 bases at J, with 17 bases in the middle. Looked up from germline, CDR1 is SNHLY and CDR2 is FYNNEI. CDR3 length: 14 amino acids. Here immunoSEQ multiplex PCR was the method, and the copy in TCRdb shows in-frame clones only, minus some. The repertoire holds 400,000 to 500,000 clones, over 75% seen once, with 1.4% to 1.5% in the top ten. The chain combines TRBV2 with TRBJ2-1, with a tentative D call TRBD2 (7 bases). This sequence was found in a woman aged 18-29 years who had been exposed to COVID-19. Source material: PBMCs or T cells enriched from blood (not recorded which). The CDR3 bases are TGTGCCCCATGGGGGGCTAGCGGCTACAATGAGCAGTTCTTC. Translated: CAPWGASGYNEQFF.